This T cell receptor (beta chain) was recorded in a study of resident and recirculating memory T cells in vitiligo. Study-level results: Different lesions suggested infiltration by different T cell clones.

The germline CDR1 and CDR2 sequences are MNHEY and SMNVEV (reference sequence). The CDR3 runs 11 residues. The V gene lost 7 bases and the J gene lost 7 bases, with 8 bases spanning the gap. This clone was detected once. Its antigen is currently unknown. Repertoires were generated with immunoSEQ multiplex PCR, while TCRdb's copy carries only in-frame clones and drops some. The sample consists of 70,000 to 95,000 clones, around 90% of them appearing once. The receptor's source is a male donor with vitiligo. V is TRBV27 and J is TRBJ2-1; D is possibly TRBD2 (6 bases). Sample: blood. CDR3 in amino acids: CASIRGNEQFF. The CDR3, as DNA: TGTGCCAGCATCCGGGGGAATGAGCAGTTCTTC.